This is a list of T cell receptor beta chains from one sample in a study of immune heterogeneity within non-small cell lung tumors. TCRdb reprocessed the multiplex PCR reads with MiXCR, giving one entry per CDR3 protein. The sample has under 13,000 distinct CDR3 sequences, 25% to 30% seen once. The specimen was lung tumor tissue. These receptors all come from a woman aged 45 to 65 with non-small cell lung cancer. Both conserved end residues are part of each CDR3. A D gene is named only where the DNA matches it firmly. Clone size is shown for a subset of rows, as once, few, many or a class of expanded clone.

v_call: TRBV30
d_call: NA
j_call: TRBJ2-5
clone_size: NA
cdr3_nt: TGTGCCTGGAGTGGGGGTTGGGGGTTCCAAGAGACCCAGTACTTC
cdr3_aa: CAWSGGWGFQETQYF

v_call: TRBV18
d_call: TRBD1
j_call: TRBJ2-2
clone_size: many
cdr3_nt: TGTGCCAGCTCGCTCGGACAGGGAACCGGGGAGCTGTTTTTT
cdr3_aa: CASSLGQGTGELFF

v_call: TRBV5-1
d_call: NA
j_call: TRBJ2-4
clone_size: NA
cdr3_nt: TGCGCCAGCAGAGTCCGTTTTGAGGCCAAAAACATTCAGTACTTC
cdr3_aa: CASRVRFEAKNIQYF

v_call: TRBV2
d_call: TRBD2
j_call: TRBJ2-5
clone_size: many
cdr3_nt: TGTGCCAGCAGCAGGACTAGCGGGAGGCCTCGAGAGACCCAGTACTTC
cdr3_aa: CASSRTSGRPRETQYF

v_call: TRBV11-3
d_call: NA
j_call: TRBJ2-1
clone_size: many
cdr3_nt: TGTGCCAGCAGCCGAATGGACGACAATGAGCAGTTCTTC
cdr3_aa: CASSRMDDNEQFF

v_call: TRBV24-1
d_call: NA
j_call: TRBJ1-5
clone_size: NA
cdr3_nt: TGTGTCATCAGTGAGAACGGGTTTCAGCCCCAGCATTTT
cdr3_aa: CVISENGFQPQHF

v_call: TRBV6-1
d_call: NA
j_call: TRBJ2-7
clone_size: medium-sized
cdr3_nt: TGTGCCAGCGGGAGAAGGGGCTACGAGCAGTACTTC
cdr3_aa: CASGRRGYEQYF

v_call: TRBV19
d_call: TRBD1
j_call: TRBJ1-2
clone_size: many
cdr3_nt: TGTGCCAGTAGCCAAGGGACAGGGAAGGTCTATGGCTACACCTTC
cdr3_aa: CASSQGTGKVYGYTF

v_call: TRBV9
d_call: NA
j_call: TRBJ2-5
clone_size: few
cdr3_nt: TGTGCCAGCAGCGACCGGACGGACGAGACCCAGTACTTC
cdr3_aa: CASSDRTDETQYF

v_call: TRBV15
d_call: NA
j_call: TRBJ1-2
clone_size: many
cdr3_nt: TGTGCCACCAGCAGGACCGTCAGTGGTGGCTACACCTTC
cdr3_aa: CATSRTVSGGYTF

v_call: TRBV12-3/TRBV12-4
d_call: NA
j_call: TRBJ1-4
clone_size: NA
cdr3_nt: TGTGCCAGCAGGACTAGGGGGGGCACTAATGAAAAACTGTTTTTT
cdr3_aa: CASRTRGGTNEKLFF

v_call: TRBV29-1
d_call: NA
j_call: TRBJ2-1
clone_size: NA
cdr3_nt: TGCAGCGTTGCCCGGGACCGTGAGCAGTTCTTC
cdr3_aa: CSVARDREQFF

v_call: TRBV27
d_call: TRBD2
j_call: TRBJ2-1
clone_size: NA
cdr3_nt: TGTGCCAGCAAGGGGCGGGAGGGCCGTAATAAGCAGTTCTTC
cdr3_aa: CASKGREGRNKQFF

v_call: TRBV27
d_call: TRBD2
j_call: TRBJ2-1
clone_size: many
cdr3_nt: TGTGCCAGCAGTCCGTTAGCGGGACTAGCGGGGGATGAGGAGCAGTTCTTC
cdr3_aa: CASSPLAGLAGDEEQFF

v_call: TRBV27
d_call: NA
j_call: TRBJ1-2
clone_size: NA
cdr3_nt: TGTGCCAGCAGTTTAGTAGGGGAAGGCTACACCTTC
cdr3_aa: CASSLVGEGYTF

v_call: TRBV7-8
d_call: TRBD2
j_call: TRBJ2-1
clone_size: many
cdr3_nt: TGTGCCAGCATCCAGACTTCCGGGAGGATAGCGGAGCAGTTCTTC
cdr3_aa: CASIQTSGRIAEQFF

v_call: TRBV7-2
d_call: NA
j_call: TRBJ2-1
clone_size: NA
cdr3_nt: TGTGCCAGCAGCCTCGTTCAAGGGGGGCAGTTCTTC
cdr3_aa: CASSLVQGGQFF

v_call: TRBV4-2
d_call: TRBD2
j_call: TRBJ2-3
clone_size: NA
cdr3_nt: TGTGCCAGCAGCCAAGCGGTGGGTAGCGGGGTACGAGATACGCAGTATTTT
cdr3_aa: CASSQAVGSGVRDTQYF

v_call: TRBV24-1
d_call: TRBD2
j_call: TRBJ2-3
clone_size: NA
cdr3_nt: TGTGCCACCAGTGACCCGTCGGCGGGGGGTTCAGATACGCAGTATTTT
cdr3_aa: CATSDPSAGGSDTQYF

v_call: TRBV20-1
d_call: NA
j_call: TRBJ1-1
clone_size: medium-sized
cdr3_nt: TGCAGTGCGCCCGACCGACAGGCTAACACTGAAGCTTTCTTT
cdr3_aa: CSAPDRQANTEAFF

v_call: TRBV11-3
d_call: NA
j_call: TRBJ2-2
clone_size: NA
cdr3_nt: TGTGCCAGCAGCTTAGAAGGAGAGAACACCTGGGAGCTGTTTTTT
cdr3_aa: CASSLEGENTWELFF

v_call: TRBV19
d_call: NA
j_call: TRBJ1-5
clone_size: NA
cdr3_nt: TGTGCCAGTAGCTATACTGTGACCCACCAGCCCCAGCATTTT
cdr3_aa: CASSYTVTHQPQHF